The 8 T cell receptor beta chains listed next were all sequenced from one sample in a study of blood T cells in healthy people across ages. Combining a sample-barcoded 5' primer with a J-beta primer mix, a second PCR ran for 7 to 11 cycles. TCRdb re-called the 5' RACE reads with MiXCR, one entry per CDR3 protein. The repertoire consists of approximately 810,000 distinct CDR3 sequences, with about 28% occurring once and the leading ten covering about 18%. The sequenced sample was blood. All receptors derive from a woman older than 75 in good health.

This clonotype was seen many times. The chain employs TRBV10-3 and TRBJ2-7; D perhaps matches TRBD2 (5 bases). The CDR3 is 13 residues long. Trimming left V 3 bases short and J 2 bases short, with 8 bases between. Germline V gene lookup returns CDR1 ENHRY and CDR2 SYGVKD. The DNA for the CDR3 is TGTGCCATCAGTGAACTAGGCGCCTACGAGCAGTACTTC. This gives the protein CAISELGAYEQYF.

The chain is built from TRBV6-5 and TRBJ1-1; D unresolved. With 0 bases removed from V and 0 bases from J, the gap between germline ends came to 14 bases. Germline CDR1 is MNHEY and CDR2 is SVGAGI. The CDR3 spans 17 residues. The CDR3 nucleotides are TGTGCCAGCAGTTACTCGGTACAGAGACGGGTGAACACTGAAGCTTTCTTT. It codes for CASSYSVQRRVNTEAFF.

This clonotype was detected many times. The V and J genes are TRBV7-2 and TRBJ2-5; D remains ambiguous. Per the germline V gene, CDR1 is SGHTA and CDR2 is FQGNSA. This CDR3 has 12 amino acids. The V and J ends lost 0 bases and 7 bases respectively, with 6 bases between them. The CDR3, as DNA: TGTGCCAGCAGCTTAGCGCTGCTGACCCAGTACTTC. Its translation is CASSLALLTQYF.

This clonotype has a handful of counts. The genes are TRBV20-1 and TRBJ1-1; a weak D match, TRBD1 (6 bases). The length of the CDR3 is 13 residues. Germline V CDR1 and CDR2: DFQATT, SNEGSKA (reference sequence). Deletions cut 1 base from V and 4 bases from J, with 10 bases between. CDR3 region: CSARGTAVTEAFF. The CDR3, as DNA: TGCAGTGCTAGAGGGACAGCCGTCACTGAAGCTTTCTTT.

Remarks on this clonotype: One base away lies a much larger clone, so this may be a sequencing read error. The chain uses TRBV12-3 or TRBV12-4 and TRBJ2-7, with D unclear. V shed 2 bases and J shed 10 bases, with 18 bases lying between them. The CDR3 contains 14 residues. CDR3 DNA sequence: TGTGCCAGCAGTTTATCGGTGGCTCGTCAAACCCAGTACTTC. Translated, it gives CASSLSVARQTQYF.

This rearrangement joins TRBV3-1 to TRBJ2-5, with D tentatively TRBD1 or TRBD2 (5 bases each). Germline assignment: CDR1 LGHDT and CDR2 YNNKEL (reference sequence). The germline V and J ends were trimmed by 5 bases and 5 bases, with 12 bases remaining between them. The CDR3 is made up of 13 amino acids. The DNA for the CDR3 is TGTGCCAGCAGCTGGGGGAATCTGGAGACCCAGTACTTC. This codes for CASSWGNLETQYF.

This clonotype was seen a few times. This chain uses TRBV5-6 with TRBJ1-2, with D unclear. Trimming took off 4 bases at V and 4 bases at J, with 17 bases between the two ends. Germline V gene data show CDR1 as SGHDT and CDR2 as YYEEEE. CDR3 size: 15 residues. The CDR3 DNA reads as TGTGCCAGCAGCCCCCTTACACAGAGACTCTATGGCTACACCTTC. Its protein product is CASSPLTQRLYGYTF.

This clonotype was detected many times. The chain carries TRBV5-1 and TRBJ2-7; the D call may be TRBD1 or TRBD2 (5 bases each). Deletions cut 0 bases from V and 1 base from J, with 17 bases between. Germline V gene lookup returns CDR1 SGHRS and CDR2 YFSETQ. The CDR3 is 17 residues long. The CDR3 nucleotides are TGCGCCAGCAGCTTGGTAAACGCCCGGGACGGGTCCTACGAGCAGTACTTC. Translated: CASSLVNARDGSYEQYF.